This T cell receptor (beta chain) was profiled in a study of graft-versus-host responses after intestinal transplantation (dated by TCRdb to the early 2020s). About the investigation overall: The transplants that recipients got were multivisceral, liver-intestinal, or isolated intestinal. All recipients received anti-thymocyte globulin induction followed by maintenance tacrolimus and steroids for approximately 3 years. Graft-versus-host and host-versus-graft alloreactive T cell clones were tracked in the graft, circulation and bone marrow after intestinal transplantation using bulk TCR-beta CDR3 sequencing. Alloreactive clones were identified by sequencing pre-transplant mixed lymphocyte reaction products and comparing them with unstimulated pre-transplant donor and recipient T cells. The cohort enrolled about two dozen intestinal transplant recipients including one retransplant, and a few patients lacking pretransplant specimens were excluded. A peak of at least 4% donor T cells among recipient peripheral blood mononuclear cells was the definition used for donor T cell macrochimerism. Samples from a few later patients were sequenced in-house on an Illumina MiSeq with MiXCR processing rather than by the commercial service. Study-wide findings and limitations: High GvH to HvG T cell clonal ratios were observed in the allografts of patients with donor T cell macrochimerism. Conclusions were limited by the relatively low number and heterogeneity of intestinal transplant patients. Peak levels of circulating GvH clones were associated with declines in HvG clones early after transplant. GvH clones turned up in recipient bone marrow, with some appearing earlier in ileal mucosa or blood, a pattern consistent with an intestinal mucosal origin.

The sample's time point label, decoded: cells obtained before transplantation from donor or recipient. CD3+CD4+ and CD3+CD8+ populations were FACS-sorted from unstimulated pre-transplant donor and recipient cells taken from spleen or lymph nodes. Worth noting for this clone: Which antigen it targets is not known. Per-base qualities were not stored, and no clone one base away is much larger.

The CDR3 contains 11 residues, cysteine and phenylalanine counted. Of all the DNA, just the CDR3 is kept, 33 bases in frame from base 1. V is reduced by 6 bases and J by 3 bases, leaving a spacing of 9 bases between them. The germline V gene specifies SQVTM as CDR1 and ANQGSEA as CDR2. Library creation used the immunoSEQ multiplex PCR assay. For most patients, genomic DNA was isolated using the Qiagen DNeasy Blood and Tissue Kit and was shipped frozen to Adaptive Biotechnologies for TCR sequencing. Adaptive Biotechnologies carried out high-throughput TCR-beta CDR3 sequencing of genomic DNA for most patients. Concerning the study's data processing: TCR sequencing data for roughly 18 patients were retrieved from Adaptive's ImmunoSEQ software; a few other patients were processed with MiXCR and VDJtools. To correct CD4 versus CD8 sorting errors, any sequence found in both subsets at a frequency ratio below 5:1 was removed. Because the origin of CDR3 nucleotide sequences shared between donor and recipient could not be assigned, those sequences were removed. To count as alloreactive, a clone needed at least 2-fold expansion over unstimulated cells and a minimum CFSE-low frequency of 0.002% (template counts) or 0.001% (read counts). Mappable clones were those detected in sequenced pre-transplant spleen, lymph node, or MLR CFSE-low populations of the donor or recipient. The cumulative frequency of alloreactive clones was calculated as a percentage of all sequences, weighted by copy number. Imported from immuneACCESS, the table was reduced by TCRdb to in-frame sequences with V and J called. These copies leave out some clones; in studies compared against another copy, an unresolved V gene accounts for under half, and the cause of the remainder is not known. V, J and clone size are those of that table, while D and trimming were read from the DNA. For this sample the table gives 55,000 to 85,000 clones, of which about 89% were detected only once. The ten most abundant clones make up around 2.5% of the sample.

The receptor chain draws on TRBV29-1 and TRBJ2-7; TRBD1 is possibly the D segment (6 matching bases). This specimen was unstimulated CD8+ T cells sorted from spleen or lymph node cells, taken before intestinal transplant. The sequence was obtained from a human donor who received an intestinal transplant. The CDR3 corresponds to CSVLQGYEQYF. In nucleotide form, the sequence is TGCAGCGTCCTACAGGGCTACGAGCAGTACTTC.